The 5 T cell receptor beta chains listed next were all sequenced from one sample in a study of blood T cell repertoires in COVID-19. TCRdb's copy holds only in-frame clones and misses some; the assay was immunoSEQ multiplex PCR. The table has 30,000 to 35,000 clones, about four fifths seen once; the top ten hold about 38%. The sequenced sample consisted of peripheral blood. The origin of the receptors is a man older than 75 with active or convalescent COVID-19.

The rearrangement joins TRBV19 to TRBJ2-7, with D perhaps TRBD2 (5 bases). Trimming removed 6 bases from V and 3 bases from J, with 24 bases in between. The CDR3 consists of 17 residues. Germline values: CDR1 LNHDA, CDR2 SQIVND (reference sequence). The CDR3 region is CASSPYPQDFTYYEQYF. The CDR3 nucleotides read TGTGCCAGTAGCCCCTATCCCCAGGACTTTACCTACTACGAGCAGTACTTC. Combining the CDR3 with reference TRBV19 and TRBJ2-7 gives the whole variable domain DGGITQSPKYLFRKEGQNVTLSCEQNLNHDAMYWYRQDPGQGLRLIYYSQIVNDFQKGDIAEGYSVSREKKESFPLTVTSAQKNPTAFYLCASSPYPQDFTYYEQYFGPGTRLTVT.

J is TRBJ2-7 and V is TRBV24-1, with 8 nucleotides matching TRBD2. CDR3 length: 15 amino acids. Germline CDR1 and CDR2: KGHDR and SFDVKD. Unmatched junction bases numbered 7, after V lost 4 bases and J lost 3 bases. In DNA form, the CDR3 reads TGTGCCACCAGTGACTCTCAGCGGGGGTACTACGAGCAGTACTTC. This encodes CATSDSQRGYYEQYF.

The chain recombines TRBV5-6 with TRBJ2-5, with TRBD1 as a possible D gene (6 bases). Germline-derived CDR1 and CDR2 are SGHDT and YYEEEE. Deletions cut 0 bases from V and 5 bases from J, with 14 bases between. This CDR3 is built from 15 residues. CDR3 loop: CASSLENRVGETQYF. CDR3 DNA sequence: TGTGCCAGCAGCTTGGAAAACAGGGTTGGGGAGACCCAGTACTTC.

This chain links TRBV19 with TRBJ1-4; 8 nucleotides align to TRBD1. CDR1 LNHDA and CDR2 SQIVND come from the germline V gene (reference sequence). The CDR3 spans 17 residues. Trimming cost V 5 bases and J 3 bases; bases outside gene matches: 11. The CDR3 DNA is TGTGCCAGTAGTCCGTCCAGGGACAGGCTTGCTAATGAAAAACTGTTTTTT. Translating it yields CASSPSRDRLANEKLFF. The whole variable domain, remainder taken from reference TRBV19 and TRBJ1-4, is DGGITQSPKYLFRKEGQNVTLSCEQNLNHDAMYWYRQDPGQGLRLIYYSQIVNDFQKGDIAEGYSVSREKKESFPLTVTSAQKNPTAFYLCASSPSRDRLANEKLFFGSGTQLSVL.

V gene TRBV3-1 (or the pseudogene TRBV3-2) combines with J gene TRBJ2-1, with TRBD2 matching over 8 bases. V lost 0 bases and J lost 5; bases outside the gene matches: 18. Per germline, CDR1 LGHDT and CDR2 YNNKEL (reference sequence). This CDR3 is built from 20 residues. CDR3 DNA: TGTGCCAGCAGCCAAGATTGGGCCGTATCACTAGCGGTCCTTAACAATGAGCAGTTCTTC. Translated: CASSQDWAVSLAVLNNEQFF.